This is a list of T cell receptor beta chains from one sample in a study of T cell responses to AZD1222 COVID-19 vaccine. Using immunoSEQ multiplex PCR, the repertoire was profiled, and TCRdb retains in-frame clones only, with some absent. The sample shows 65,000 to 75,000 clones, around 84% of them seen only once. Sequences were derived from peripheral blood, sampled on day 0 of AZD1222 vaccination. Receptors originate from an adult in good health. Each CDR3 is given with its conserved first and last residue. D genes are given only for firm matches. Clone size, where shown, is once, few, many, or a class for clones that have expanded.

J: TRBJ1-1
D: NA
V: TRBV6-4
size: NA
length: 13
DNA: TGTGCCAGTTCAACAGGGTTGAACACTGAAGCTTTCTTT
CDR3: CASSTGLNTEAFF

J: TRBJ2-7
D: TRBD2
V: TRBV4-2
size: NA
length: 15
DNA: TGTGCCAGCAGCCAAGTGAGCGGGGTATCCTACGAGCAGTACTTC
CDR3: CASSQVSGVSYEQYF

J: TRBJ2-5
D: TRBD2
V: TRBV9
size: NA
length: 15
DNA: TGTGCCAGCAGCGTTTCGACTAGCGGGGAAGAGACCCAGTACTTC
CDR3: CASSVSTSGEETQYF

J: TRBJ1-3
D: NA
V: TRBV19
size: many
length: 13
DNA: TGTGCCAGTAGGGGGACGGACGGAAACACCATATATTTT
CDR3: CASRGTDGNTIYF

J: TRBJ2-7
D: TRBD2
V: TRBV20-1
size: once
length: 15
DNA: TGCAGTGCTAGTAAGGCTAGCGGGAGGGCCTTAGAGCAGTACTTC
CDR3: CSASKASGRALEQYF

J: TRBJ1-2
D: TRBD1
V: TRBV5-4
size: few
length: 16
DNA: TGTGCCAGCAGCCTAGGACAGGGCGTAGCTAACTATGGCTACACCTTC
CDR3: CASSLGQGVANYGYTF

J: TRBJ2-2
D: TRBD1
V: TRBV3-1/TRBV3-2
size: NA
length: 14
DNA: TGTGCCAGCTGGGGACAGGGGAACACCGGGGAGCTGTTTTTT
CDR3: CASWGQGNTGELFF

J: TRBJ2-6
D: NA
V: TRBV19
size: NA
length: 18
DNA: TGTGCCAGTAGTTCTAGGGTCGCCGGAGCCGCCCAGGGAAACGTCCTGACTTTC
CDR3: CASSSRVAGAAQGNVLTF

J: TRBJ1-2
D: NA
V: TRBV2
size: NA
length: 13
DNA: TGTGCCAGCAGTGACGACGGGTGGCGGGGCTACACCTTC
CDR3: CASSDDGWRGYTF

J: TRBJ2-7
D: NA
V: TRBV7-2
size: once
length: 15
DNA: TGTGCCAGCAGCTTGGGGAGTAGTATCGCGTACGAGCAGTACTTC
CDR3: CASSLGSSIAYEQYF

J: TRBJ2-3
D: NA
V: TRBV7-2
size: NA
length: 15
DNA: TGTGCCAGCAGGCTGGGGGGGCCTCTAACAGATACGCAGTATTTT
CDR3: CASRLGGPLTDTQYF

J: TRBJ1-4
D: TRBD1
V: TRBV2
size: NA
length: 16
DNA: TGTGCCAGCGTTGGACAGGGCGCTGCAACTAATGAAAAACTGTTTTTT
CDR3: CASVGQGAATNEKLFF

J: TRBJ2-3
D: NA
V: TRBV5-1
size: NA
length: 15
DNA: TGCGCCAGCAGTCAGGGACTGGAGGGCACAGATACGCAGTATTTT
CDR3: CASSQGLEGTDTQYF

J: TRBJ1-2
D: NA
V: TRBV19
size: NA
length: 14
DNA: TGTGCCAGTAGTACAAAACCCGGGGACCGCGGCTACACCTTC
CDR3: CASSTKPGDRGYTF

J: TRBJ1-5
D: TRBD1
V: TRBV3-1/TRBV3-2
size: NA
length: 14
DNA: TGTGCCAGCAGCCCGGGACAGGGGTATCAGCCCCAGCATTTT
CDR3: CASSPGQGYQPQHF

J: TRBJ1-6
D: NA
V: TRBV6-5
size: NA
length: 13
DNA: TGTGCCAGCAGTAACTCCGTCGGGACACCCCTCCACTTT
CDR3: CASSNSVGTPLHF